This paragraph reports one T cell receptor beta chain. The sample belongs to a study of monozygotic twins with inflammatory bowel disease. The UMIs contained a 6-nucleotide sample barcode. They were added by template switching during cDNA synthesis. TCRdb re-called the 5' RACE reads and gives one entry per CDR3 protein, without DNA. This table holds some 400,000 distinct CDR3 sequences. This sequence was found in a human donor with ulcerative colitis or Crohn's disease, or a healthy co-twin of an affected twin (not recorded which). The sequencing input was blood.

CDR3 loop: CASSFLGAREQFF. The chain combines TRBV5-1 with TRBJ2-1; TCRdb proposes TRBD1, but this gene call is untestable without DNA. The CDR3 consists of 13 residues. Germline CDR1 is SGHRS and CDR2 is YFSETQ.